This section outlines one T cell receptor beta chain sequence together with its context. Repertoires were generated with immunoSEQ multiplex PCR, while TCRdb's copy carries only in-frame clones and drops some. The data contain about 140,000 clones, 84% of them singletons. The sample comes from a study of blood T cell repertoires in COVID-19. Trimming removed 3 bases at V and 1 base at J, with 19 bases between. The CDR3 contains 18 residues. The germline gives CDR1 SNHLY, CDR2 FYNNEI. The specimen was PBMCs or T cells enriched from blood (not recorded which). The chain uses TRBV2 and TRBJ2-4, with a tentative D call TRBD2 (5 bases). This TCR derives from a man in his forties with acute COVID-19. The CDR3 coding sequence is TGTGCCAGCAGTGACGTGGGAGAGGCGGGTTTGGCCAAAAACATTCAGTACTTC. This gives the protein CASSDVGEAGLAKNIQYF.